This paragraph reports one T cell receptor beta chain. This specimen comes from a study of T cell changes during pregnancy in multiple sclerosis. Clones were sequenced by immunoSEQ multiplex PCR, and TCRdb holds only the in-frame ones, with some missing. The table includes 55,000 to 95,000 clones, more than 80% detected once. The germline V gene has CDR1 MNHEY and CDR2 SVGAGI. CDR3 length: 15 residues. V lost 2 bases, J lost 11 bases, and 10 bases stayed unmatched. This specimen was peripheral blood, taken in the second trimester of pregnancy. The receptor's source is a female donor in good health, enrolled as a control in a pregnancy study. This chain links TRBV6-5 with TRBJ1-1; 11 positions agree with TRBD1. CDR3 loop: CASSYLSGTGGKAFF. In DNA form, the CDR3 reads TGTGCCAGCAGTTACCTATCCGGGACAGGGGGGAAGGCTTTCTTT.